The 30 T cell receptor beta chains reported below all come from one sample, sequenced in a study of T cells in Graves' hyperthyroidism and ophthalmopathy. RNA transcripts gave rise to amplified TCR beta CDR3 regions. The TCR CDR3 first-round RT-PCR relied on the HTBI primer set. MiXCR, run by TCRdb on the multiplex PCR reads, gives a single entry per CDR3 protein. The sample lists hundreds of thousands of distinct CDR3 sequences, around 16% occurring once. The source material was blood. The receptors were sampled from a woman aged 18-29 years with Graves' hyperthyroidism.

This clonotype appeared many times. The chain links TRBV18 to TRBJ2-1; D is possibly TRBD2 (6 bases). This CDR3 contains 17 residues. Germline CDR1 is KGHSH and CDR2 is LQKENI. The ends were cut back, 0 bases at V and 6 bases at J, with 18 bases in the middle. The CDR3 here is CASSPPGGGRLGNEQFF. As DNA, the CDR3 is TGTGCCAGCTCACCACCGGGTGGGGGGAGACTGGGCAATGAGCAGTTCTTC.

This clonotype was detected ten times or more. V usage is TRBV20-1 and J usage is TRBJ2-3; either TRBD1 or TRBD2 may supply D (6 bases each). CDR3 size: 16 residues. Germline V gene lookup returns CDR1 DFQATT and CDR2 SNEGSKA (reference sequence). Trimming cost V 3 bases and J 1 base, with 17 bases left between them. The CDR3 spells CSARGGRAPRTDTQYF. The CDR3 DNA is TGCAGTGCTAGGGGGGGCAGAGCCCCTCGCACAGATACGCAGTATTTT.

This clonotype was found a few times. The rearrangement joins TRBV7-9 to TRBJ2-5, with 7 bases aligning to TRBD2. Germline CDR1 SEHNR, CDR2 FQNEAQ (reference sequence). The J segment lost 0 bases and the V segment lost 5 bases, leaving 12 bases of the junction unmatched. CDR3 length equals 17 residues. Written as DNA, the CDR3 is TGTGCCAGCAGCCCGGGGGGTAAGAAGGGGAACCAAGAGACCCAGTACTTC. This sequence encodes CASSPGGKKGNQETQYF.

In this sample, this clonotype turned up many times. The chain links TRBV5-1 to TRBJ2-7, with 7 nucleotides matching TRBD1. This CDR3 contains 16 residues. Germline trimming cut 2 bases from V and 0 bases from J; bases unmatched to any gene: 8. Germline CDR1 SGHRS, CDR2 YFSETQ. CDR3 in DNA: TGCGCCAGCAGCTTATTTGTGACAGGGAGCTCCTACGAGCAGTACTTC. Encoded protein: CASSLFVTGSSYEQYF.

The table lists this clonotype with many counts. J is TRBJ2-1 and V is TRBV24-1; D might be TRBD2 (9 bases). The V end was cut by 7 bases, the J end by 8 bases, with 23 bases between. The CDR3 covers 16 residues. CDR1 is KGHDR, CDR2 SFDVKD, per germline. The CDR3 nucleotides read TGTGCCACCAGCCGACAGGGGCTAGCGGGAAACCATGAGCAGTTCTTC. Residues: CATSRQGLAGNHEQFF.

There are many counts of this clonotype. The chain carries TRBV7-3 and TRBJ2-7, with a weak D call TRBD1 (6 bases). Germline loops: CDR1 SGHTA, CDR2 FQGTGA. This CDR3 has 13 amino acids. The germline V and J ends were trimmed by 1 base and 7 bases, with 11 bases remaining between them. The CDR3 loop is CASSLMDSGEQYF. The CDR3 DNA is TGTGCCAGCAGCTTAATGGACAGCGGTGAGCAGTACTTC.

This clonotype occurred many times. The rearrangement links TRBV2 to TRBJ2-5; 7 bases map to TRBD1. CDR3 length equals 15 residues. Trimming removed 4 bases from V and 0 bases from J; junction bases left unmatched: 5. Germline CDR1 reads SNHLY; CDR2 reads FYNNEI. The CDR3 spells CASSATGAYQETQYF. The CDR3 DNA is TGTGCCAGCAGTGCTACAGGGGCTTACCAAGAGACCCAGTACTTC.

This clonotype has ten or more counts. This CDR3 reads CASSFLKGASGSYEQYF. DNA of the CDR3: TGTGCCAGCAGTTTTCTCAAGGGCGCTAGCGGGAGCTACGAGCAGTACTTC. V gene TRBV27 combines with J gene TRBJ2-7, with TRBD2 identical over 10 bases. The CDR3 runs 17 residues. The V gene's germline CDR1 is MNHEY and CDR2 SMNVEV (reference sequence). Trimming cost V 3 bases and J 3 bases; bases outside gene matches: 11.

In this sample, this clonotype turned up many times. The CDR3 DNA sequence: TGTGCCAGCAGCCAAGTGCTAGCGGGGCCCTACAATGAGCAGTTCTTC. Translating it yields CASSQVLAGPYNEQFF. The chain carries TRBV3-1 and TRBJ2-1, with TRBD2 identical over 9 bases. Germline CDR1 is LGHDT and CDR2 is YNNKEL (reference sequence). The ends lost 1 base at V and 2 bases at J; junction bases unmatched: 3. The CDR3 extends over 16 amino acids.

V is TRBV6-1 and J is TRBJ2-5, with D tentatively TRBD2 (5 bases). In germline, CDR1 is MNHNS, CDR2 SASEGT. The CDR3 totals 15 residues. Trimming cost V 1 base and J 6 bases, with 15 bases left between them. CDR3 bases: TGTGCCAGCAGTGAAGAACTAGGTAGCGTCAAGACCCAGTACTTC. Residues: CASSEELGSVKTQYF.

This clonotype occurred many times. The CDR3 DNA sequence: TGTGCCATCAGGGACAGGGTCCTCAACTATGGCTACACCTTC. Translating it yields CAIRDRVLNYGYTF. The chain recombines TRBV10-3 with TRBJ1-2; TRBD1 agrees at 8 bases. The germline V gene has CDR1 ENHRY and CDR2 SYGVKD. V lost 6 bases and J lost 2; bases outside the gene matches: 5. The CDR3 is 14 residues long.

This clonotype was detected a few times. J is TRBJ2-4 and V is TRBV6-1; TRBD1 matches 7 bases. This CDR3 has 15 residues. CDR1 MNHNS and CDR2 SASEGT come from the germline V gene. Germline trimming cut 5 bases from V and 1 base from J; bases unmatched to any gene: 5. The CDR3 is CASSLQGLAKNIQYF. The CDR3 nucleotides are TGTGCCAGCAGTTTACAGGGGCTTGCCAAAAACATTCAGTACTTC.

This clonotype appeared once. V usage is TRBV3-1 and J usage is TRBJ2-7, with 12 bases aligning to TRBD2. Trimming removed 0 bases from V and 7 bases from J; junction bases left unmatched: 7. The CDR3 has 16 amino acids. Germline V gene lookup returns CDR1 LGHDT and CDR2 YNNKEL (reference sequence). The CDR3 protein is CASSQDLAGGPSEQYF. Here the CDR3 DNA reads TGTGCCAGCAGCCAAGATCTAGCGGGGGGGCCGTCTGAGCAGTACTTC.

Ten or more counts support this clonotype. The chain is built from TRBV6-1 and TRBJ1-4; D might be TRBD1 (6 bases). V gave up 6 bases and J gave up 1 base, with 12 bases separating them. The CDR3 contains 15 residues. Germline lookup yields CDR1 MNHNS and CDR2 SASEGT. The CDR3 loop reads CASSRGGETNEKLFF. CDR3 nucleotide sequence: TGTGCCAGCAGCCGGGGGGGCGAAACTAATGAAAAACTGTTTTTT.

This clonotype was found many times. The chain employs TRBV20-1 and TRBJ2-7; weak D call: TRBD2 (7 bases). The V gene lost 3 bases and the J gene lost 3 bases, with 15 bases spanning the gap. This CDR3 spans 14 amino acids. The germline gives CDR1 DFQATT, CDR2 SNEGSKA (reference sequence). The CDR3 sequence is CSASGAGAHYEQYF. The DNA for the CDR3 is TGCAGTGCTAGTGGGGCGGGGGCACACTACGAGCAGTACTTC.

The CDR3 region is CASNPQPPATGVNSPLHF. The CDR3 region has the DNA TGCGCCAGCAACCCTCAACCCCCGGCCACAGGGGTTAATTCACCCCTCCACTTT. This chain connects TRBV4-1 to TRBJ1-6; 7 nucleotides align to TRBD1. The germline V gene has CDR1 MGHRA and CDR2 YSYEKL. The CDR3 runs 18 residues. V shed 7 bases and J 6 bases; nucleotides not matched to a gene: 18.

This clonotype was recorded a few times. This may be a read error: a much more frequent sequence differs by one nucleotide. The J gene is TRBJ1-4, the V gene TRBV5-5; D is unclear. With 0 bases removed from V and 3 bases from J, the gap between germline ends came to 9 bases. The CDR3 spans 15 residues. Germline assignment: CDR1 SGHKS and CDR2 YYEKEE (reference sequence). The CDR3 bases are TGTGCCAGCAGCTTGGTGGGGTCTGCTAATGAAAAACTGTTTTTT. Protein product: CASSLVGSANEKLFF.

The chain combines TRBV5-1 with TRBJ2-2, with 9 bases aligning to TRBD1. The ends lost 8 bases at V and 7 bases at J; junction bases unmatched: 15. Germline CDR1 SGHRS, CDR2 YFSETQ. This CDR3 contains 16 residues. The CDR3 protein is CASSQTGTGGGGELFF. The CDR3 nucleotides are TGCGCCAGTAGCCAAACCGGAACAGGGGGCGGCGGGGAGCTGTTTTTT.

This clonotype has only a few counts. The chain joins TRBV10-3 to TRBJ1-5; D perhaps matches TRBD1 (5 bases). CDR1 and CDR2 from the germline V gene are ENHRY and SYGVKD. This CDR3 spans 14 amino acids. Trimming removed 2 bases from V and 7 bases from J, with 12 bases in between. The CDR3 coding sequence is TGTGCCATCAGTGAGCAGGGAGGTGGCCAGCCCCAGCATTTT. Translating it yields CAISEQGGGQPQHF.

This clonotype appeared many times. The CDR3 loop is CASRESGTGGAYEQYF. CDR3 DNA sequence: TGTGCCAGCAGGGAATCTGGGACAGGAGGGGCCTACGAGCAGTACTTC. The rearrangement joins TRBV5-5 to TRBJ2-7; 8 positions agree with TRBD1. Looked up from germline, CDR1 is SGHKS and CDR2 is YYEKEE (reference sequence). V was pared by 5 bases and J by 2 bases, with 12 bases of the junction left unmatched. The CDR3 contains 16 residues.

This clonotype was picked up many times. CDR3 in amino acids: CAVPTPLALRDDEQFF. The CDR3 bases are TGTGCCGTCCCCACTCCACTAGCGTTAAGAGACGATGAGCAGTTCTTC. The chain combines TRBV10-3 with TRBJ2-1; 7 nucleotides align to TRBD2. J was trimmed by 8 bases and V by 11 bases; bases with no gene match: 21. This CDR3 has 16 amino acids. Germline V gene lookup returns CDR1 ENHRY and CDR2 SYGVKD.

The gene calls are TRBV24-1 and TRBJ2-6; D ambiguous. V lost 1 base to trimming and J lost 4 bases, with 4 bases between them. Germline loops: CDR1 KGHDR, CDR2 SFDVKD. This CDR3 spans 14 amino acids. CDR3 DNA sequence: TGTGCCACCAGTGATTTATCCGGGGCCAACGTCCTGACTTTC. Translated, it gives CATSDLSGANVLTF.

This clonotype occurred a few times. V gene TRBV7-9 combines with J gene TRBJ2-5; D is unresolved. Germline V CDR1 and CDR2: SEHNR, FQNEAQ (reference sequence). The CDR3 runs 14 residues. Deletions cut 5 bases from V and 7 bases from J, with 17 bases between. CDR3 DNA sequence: TGTGCCAGCAGCCCCCGGAATGTCAATGGGACCCAGTACTTC. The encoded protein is CASSPRNVNGTQYF. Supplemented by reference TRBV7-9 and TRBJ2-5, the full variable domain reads DTGVSQNPRHKITKRGQNVTFRCDPISEHNRLYWYRQTLGQGPEFLTYFQNEAQLEKSRLLSDRFSAERPKGSFSTLEIQRTEQGDSAMYLCASSPRNVNGTQYFGPGTRLLVL.

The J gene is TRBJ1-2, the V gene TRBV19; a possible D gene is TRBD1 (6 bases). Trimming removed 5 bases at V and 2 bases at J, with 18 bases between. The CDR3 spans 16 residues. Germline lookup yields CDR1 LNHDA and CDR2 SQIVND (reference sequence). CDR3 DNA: TGTGCCAGTAGTCGTTTGGCAGGGGATAGCAACTATGGCTACACCTTC. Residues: CASSRLAGDSNYGYTF. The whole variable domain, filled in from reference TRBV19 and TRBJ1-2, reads DGGITQSPKYLFRKEGQNVTLSCEQNLNHDAMYWYRQDPGQGLRLIYYSQIVNDFQKGDIAEGYSVSREKKESFPLTVTSAQKNPTAFYLCASSRLAGDSNYGYTFGSGTRLTVV.

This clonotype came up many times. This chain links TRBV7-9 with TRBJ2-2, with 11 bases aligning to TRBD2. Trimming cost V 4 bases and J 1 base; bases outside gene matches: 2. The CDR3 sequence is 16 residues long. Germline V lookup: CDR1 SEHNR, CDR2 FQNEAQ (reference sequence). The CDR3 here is CASSWGLAENTGELFF. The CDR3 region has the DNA TGTGCCAGCAGCTGGGGACTAGCGGAGAACACCGGGGAGCTGTTTTTT.

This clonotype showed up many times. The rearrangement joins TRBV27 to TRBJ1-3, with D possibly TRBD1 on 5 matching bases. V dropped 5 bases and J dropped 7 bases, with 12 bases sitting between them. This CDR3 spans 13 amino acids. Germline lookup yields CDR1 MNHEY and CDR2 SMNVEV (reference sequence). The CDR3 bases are TGTGCCAGCAGTCAGGGACGTTGGAACACCATATATTTT. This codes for CASSQGRWNTIYF.

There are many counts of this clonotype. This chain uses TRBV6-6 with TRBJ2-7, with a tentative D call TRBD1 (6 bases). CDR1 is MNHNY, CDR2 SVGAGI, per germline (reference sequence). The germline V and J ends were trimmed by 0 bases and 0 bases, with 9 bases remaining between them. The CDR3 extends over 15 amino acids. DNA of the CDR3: TGTGCCAGCAGTTACTCTCCGGACAGCTCCTACGAGCAGTACTTC. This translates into CASSYSPDSSYEQYF.

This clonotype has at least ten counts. CDR3 protein: CASSPGLLLTGELFF. The CDR3 coding sequence is TGTGCCAGCAGCCCGGGACTCCTACTCACCGGGGAGCTGTTTTTT. The V gene is TRBV11-2, the J gene TRBJ2-2, with D maybe TRBD2 (6 bases). Germline assignment: CDR1 SGHAT and CDR2 FQNNGV. The CDR3 is made up of 15 amino acids. V lost 5 bases and J lost 4, with 14 bases in between.

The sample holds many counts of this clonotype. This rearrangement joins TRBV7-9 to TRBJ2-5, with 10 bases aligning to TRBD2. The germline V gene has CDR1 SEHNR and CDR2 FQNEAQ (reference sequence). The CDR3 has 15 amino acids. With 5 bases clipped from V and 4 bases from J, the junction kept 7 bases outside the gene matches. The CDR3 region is CASSRSGGASETQYF. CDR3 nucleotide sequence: TGTGCCAGCAGCCGGAGCGGGGGGGCCTCAGAGACCCAGTACTTC.

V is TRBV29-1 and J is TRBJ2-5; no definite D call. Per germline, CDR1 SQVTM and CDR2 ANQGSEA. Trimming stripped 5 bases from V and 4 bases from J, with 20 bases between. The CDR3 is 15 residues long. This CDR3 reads CSVSPQAKTGETQYF. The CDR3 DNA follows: TGCAGCGTTTCCCCCCAGGCCAAAACGGGAGAGACCCAGTACTTC. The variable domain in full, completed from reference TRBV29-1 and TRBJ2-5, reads SAVISQKPSRDICQRGTSLTIQCQVDSQVTMMFWYRQQPGQSLTLIATANQGSEATYESGFVIDKFPISRPNLTFSTLTVSNMSPEDSSIYLCSVSPQAKTGETQYFGPGTRLLVL.